This T cell receptor beta chain was captured by sequencing in a study of blood T cell repertoires in COVID-19. Original processing notes: Nucleated cell number was recorded as an estimate derived from reference gene primer amplification. Generated by immunoSEQ multiplex PCR, the TCRdb table keeps only in-frame clones and is missing some. The DNA gave D and trimming, while V, J and clone size come from that table. The table has 150,000 to 190,000 clones, around 84% seen once; the top ten hold roughly 7%. Germline V gene lookup returns CDR1 MNHEY and CDR2 SVGAGI. The trim removed 3 bases at V and 2 bases at J, leaving 7 bases unmatched. The CDR3 contains 16 residues. Ages ranged from about 18 to 89 years, with residence in more than 20 US areas. The study assigned cohorts using participant-reported clinical history. Recovery meant two consecutive negative NP/OP PCR tests, professional clearance, or resolved symptoms.

Sequenced: PBMCs or T cells enriched from blood (not recorded which). The V and J genes are TRBV6-5 and TRBJ1-5; TRBD1 matches at 7 bases. The source is a man between 45 and 60 years old who had recovered from COVID-19. CDR3 coding DNA: TGTGCCAGCAGTTATTCCGGGACAGAGGGCAATCAGCCCCAGCATTTT. Residues: CASSYSGTEGNQPQHF.